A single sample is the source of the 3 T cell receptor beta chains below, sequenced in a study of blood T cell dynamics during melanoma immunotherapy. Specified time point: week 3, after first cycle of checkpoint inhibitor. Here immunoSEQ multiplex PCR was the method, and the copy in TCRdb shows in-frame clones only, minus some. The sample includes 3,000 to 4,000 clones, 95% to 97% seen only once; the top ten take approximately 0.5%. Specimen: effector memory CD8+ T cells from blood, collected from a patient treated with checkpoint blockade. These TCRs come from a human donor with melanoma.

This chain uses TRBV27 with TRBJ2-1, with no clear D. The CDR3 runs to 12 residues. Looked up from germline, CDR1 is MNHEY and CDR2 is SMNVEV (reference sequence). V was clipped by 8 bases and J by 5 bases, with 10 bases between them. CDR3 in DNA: TGTGCCAGCGGTTCCCTCCACAATGAGCAGTTCTTC. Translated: CASGSLHNEQFF.

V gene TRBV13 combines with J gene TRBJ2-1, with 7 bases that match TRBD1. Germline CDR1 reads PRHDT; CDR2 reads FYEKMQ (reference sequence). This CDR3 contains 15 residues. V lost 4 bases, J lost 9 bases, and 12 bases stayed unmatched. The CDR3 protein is CASSWTSQGVGEQFF. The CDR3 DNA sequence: TGTGCCAGCAGCTGGACATCCCAGGGGGTTGGTGAGCAGTTCTTC.

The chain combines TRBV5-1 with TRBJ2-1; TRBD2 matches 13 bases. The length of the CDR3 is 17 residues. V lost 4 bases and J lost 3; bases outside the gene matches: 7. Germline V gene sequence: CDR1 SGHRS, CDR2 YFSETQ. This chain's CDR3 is CASSVLGLAGDYNEQFF. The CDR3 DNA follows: TGCGCCAGCAGCGTATTAGGACTAGCGGGGGACTACAATGAGCAGTTCTTC. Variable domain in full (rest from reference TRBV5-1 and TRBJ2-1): KAGVTQTPRYLIKTRGQQVTLSCSPISGHRSVSWYQQTPGQGLQFLFEYFSETQRNKGNFPGRFSGRQFSNSRSEMNVSTLELGDSALYLCASSVLGLAGDYNEQFFGPGTRLTVL.